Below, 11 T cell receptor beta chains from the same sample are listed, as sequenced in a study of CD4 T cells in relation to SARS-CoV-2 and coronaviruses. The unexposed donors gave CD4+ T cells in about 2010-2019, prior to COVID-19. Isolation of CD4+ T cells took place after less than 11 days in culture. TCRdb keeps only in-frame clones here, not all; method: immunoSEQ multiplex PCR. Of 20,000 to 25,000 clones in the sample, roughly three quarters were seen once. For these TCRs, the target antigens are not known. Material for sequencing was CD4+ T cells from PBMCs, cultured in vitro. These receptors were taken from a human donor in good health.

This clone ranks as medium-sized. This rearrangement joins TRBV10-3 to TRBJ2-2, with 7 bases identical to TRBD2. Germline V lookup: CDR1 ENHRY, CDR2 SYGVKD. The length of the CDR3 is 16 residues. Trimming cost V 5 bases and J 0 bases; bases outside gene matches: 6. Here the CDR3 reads CAISPDLAANTGELFF. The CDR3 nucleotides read TGTGCCATCAGTCCAGACCTAGCGGCGAACACCGGGGAGCTGTTTTTT.

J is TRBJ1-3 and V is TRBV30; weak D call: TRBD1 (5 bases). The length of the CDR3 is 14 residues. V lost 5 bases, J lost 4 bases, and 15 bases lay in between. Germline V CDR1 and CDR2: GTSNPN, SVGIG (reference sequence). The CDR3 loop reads CAWLRGDQGNTIYF. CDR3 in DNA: TGTGCCTGGCTTCGGGGGGATCAGGGAAACACCATATATTTT.

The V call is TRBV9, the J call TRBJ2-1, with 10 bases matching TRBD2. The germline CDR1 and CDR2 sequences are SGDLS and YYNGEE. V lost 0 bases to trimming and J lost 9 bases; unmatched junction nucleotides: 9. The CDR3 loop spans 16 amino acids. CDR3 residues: CASSVGGAGGQGEQFF. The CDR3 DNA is TGTGCCAGCAGCGTAGGCGGAGCGGGAGGGCAAGGTGAGCAGTTCTTC. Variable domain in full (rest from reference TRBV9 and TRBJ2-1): DSGVTQTPKHLITATGQRVTLRCSPRSGDLSVYWYQQSLDQGLQFLIQYYNGEERAKGNILERFSAQQFPDLHSELNLSSLELGDSALYFCASSVGGAGGQGEQFFGPGTRLTVL.

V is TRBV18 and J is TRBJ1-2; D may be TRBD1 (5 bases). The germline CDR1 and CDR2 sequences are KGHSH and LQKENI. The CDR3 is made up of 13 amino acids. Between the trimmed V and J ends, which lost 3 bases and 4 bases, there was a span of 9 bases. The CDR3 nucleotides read TGTGCCAGCTCACCGAGGACAACCTATGGCTACACCTTC. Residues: CASSPRTTYGYTF. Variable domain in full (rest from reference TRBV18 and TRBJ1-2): NAGVMQNPRHLVRRRGQEARLRCSPMKGHSHVYWYRQLPEEGLKFMVYLQKENIIDESGMPKERFSAEFPKEGPSILRIQQVVRGDSAAYFCASSPRTTYGYTFGSGTRLTVV.

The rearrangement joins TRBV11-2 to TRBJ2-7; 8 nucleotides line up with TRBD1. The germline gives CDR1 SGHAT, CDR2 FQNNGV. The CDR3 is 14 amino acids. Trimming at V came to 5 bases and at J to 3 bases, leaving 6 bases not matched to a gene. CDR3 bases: TGTGCCAGCAGCCGACAGGGGCCCAACTACGAGCAGTACTTC. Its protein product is CASSRQGPNYEQYF.

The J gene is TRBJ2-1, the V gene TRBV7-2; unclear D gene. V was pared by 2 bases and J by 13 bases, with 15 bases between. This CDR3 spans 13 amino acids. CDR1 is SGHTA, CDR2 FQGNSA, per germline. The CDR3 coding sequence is TGTGCCAGCAGCTTATACCCTACGGAACTTCAGTTCTTC. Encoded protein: CASSLYPTELQFF.

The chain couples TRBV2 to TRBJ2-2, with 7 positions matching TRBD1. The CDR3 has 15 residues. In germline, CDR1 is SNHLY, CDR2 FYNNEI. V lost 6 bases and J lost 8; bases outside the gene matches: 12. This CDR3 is CASRTGSAVGGELFF. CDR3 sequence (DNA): TGTGCCAGCAGGACAGGGTCGGCGGTTGGTGGGGAGCTGTTTTTT.

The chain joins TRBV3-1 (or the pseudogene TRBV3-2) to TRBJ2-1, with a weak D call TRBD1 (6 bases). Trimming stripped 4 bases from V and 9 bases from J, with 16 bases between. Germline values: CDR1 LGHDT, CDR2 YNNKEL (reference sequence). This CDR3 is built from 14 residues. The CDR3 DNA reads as TGTGCCAGCAGCCCGAGTGGGGGCGGCGGTGAGCAGTTCTTC. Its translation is CASSPSGGGGEQFF.

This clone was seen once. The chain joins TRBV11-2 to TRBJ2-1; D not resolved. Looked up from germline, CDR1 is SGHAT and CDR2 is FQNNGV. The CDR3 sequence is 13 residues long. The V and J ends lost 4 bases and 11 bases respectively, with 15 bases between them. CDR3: CASSSLVGEKQFF. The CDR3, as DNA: TGTGCCAGCAGCTCTCTCGTGGGCGAAAAGCAGTTCTTC.

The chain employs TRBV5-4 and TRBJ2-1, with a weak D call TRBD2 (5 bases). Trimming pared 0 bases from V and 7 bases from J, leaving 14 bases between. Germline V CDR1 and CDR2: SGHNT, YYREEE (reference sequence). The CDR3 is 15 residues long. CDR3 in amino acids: CASSLAGSSLNEQFF. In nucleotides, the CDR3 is TGTGCCAGCAGCTTGGCCGGGTCTAGCTTGAATGAGCAGTTCTTC.

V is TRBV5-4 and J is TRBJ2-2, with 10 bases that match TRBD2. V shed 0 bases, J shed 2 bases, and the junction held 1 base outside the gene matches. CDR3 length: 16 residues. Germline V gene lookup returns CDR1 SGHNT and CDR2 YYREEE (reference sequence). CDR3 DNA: TGTGCCAGCAGCTTGGGGACTAGCGGTAACACCGGGGAGCTGTTTTTT. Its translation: CASSLGTSGNTGELFF.